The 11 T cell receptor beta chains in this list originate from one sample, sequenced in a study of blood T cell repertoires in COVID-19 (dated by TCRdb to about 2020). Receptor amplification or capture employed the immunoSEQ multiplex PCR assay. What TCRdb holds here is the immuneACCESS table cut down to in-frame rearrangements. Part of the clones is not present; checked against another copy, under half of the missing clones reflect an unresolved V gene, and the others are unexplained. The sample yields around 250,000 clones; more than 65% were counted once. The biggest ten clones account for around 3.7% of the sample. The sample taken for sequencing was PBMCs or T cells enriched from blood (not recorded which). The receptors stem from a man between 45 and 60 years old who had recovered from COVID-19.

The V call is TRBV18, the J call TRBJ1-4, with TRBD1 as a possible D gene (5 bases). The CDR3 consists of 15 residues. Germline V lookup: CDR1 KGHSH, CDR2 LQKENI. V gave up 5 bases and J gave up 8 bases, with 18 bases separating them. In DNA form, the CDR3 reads TGTGCCAGCTCAAGGCCAGGGATTGGGGCCGAAAAACTGTTTTTT. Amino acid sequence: CASSRPGIGAEKLFF.

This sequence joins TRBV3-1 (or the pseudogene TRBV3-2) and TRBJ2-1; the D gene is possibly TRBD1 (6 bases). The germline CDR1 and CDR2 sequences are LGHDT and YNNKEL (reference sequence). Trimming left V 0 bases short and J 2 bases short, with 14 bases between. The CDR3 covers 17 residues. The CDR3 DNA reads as TGTGCCAGCAGCCAAGACGCCAGGGGTGTAACCTACAATGAGCAGTTCTTC. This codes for CASSQDARGVTYNEQFF.

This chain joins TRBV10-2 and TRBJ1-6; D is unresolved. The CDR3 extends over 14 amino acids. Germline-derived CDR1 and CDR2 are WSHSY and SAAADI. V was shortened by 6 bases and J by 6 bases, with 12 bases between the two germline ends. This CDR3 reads CASRINTSNSPLHF. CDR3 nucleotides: TGCGCCAGCAGGATAAACACCAGTAATTCACCCCTCCACTTT.

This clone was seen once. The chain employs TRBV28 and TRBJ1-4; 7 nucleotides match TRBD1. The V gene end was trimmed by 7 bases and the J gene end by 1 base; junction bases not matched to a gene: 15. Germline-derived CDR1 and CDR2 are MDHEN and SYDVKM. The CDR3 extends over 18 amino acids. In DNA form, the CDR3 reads TGTGCCAGCACCACAATAGTCGACAGGGAACGAACTAATGAAAAACTGTTTTTT. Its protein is CASTTIVDRERTNEKLFF.

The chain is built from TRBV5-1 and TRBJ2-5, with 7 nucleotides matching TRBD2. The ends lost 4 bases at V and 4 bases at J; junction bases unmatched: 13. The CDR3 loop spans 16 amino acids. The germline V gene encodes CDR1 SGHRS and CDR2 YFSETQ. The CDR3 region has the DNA TGCGCCAGCAGCCCTTCGGTGGGAGGGCTAAGAGAGACCCAGTACTTC. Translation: CASSPSVGGLRETQYF.

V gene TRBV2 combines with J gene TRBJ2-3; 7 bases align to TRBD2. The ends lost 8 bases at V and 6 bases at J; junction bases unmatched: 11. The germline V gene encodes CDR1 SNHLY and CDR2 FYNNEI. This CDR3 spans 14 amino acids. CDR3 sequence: CASPGSGGRDTQYF. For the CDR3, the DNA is TGTGCCAGCCCCGGGTCGGGGGGAAGGGATACGCAGTATTTT.

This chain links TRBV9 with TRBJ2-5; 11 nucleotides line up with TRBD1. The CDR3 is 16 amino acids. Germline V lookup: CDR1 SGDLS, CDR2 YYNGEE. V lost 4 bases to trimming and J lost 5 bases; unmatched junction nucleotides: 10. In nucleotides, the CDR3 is TGTGCCAGCAGCCCTCGGACAGGGGGCGCGCGGGAGACCCAGTACTTC. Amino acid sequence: CASSPRTGGARETQYF.

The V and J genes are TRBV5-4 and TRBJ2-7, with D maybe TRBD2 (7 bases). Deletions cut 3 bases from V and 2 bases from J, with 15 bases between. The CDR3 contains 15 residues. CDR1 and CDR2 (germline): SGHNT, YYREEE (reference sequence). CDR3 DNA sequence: TGTGCCAGCAGCTGGGGGGGGGCTCCTACCTACGAGCAGTACTTC. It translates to CASSWGGAPTYEQYF.

The CDR3 sequence is CASSQESRSLSRSGNTIYF. CDR3 bases: TGCGCCAGCAGCCAAGAAAGTCGAAGCCTATCTCGCTCTGGAAACACCATATATTTT. The gene calls are TRBV4-1 and TRBJ1-3, with no clear D. The CDR3 covers 19 residues. Per the germline V gene, CDR1 is MGHRA and CDR2 is YSYEKL. Trimming pared 0 bases from V and 0 bases from J, leaving 18 bases between.

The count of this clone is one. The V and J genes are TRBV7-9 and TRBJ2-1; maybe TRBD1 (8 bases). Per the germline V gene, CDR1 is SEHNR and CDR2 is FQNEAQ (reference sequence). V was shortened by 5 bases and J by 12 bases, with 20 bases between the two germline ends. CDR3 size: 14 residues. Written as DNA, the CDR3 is TGTGCCAGCAGCCGATTACAGGGGGGGTATGGGCAGTTCTTC. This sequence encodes CASSRLQGGYGQFF.

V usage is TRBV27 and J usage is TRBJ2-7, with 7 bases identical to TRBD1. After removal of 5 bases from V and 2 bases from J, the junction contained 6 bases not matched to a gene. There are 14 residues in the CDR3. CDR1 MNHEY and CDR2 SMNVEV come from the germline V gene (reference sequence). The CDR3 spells CASSPWDRTYEQYF. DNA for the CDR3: TGTGCCAGCAGTCCTTGGGACAGAACCTACGAGCAGTACTTC.